The 13 T cell receptor beta chains below were found in one sample sequenced in a study of T cell responses to AZD1222 COVID-19 vaccine. Profiled with immunoSEQ multiplex PCR; TCRdb holds only in-frame clones, not every one. The data show 20,000 to 30,000 clones, over 75% seen once. The sequencing used peripheral blood, collected 28 days after the second AZD1222 dose. The receptor set was obtained from an adult who received the AZD1222 COVID-19 vaccine.

The rearrangement joins TRBV27 to TRBJ1-3; D ambiguous. Germline lookup yields CDR1 MNHEY and CDR2 SMNVEV (reference sequence). This CDR3 spans 12 amino acids. V was clipped by 9 bases and J by 3 bases, with 9 bases between them. The CDR3 DNA follows: TGTGCCAGTCTTGCCGGTGGAAACACCATATATTTT. Protein: CASLAGGNTIYF.

The rearrangement joins TRBV5-1 to TRBJ1-6; 8 bases agree with TRBD1. Germline V gene lookup returns CDR1 SGHRS and CDR2 YFSETQ. The ends lost 4 bases at V and 7 bases at J; junction bases unmatched: 7. The CDR3 spans 15 residues. CDR3 sequence (DNA): TGCGCCAGCAGCCGTACGACAGGGGTGAATTCACCCCTCCACTTT. Protein: CASSRTTGVNSPLHF.

This clone was seen a handful of times. This rearrangement joins TRBV7-8 to TRBJ2-7; TRBD1 aligns across 7 bases. Germline V gene lookup returns CDR1 SGHVS and CDR2 FQNEAQ. The CDR3 totals 14 residues. Unmatched junction bases numbered 10, after V lost 5 bases and J lost 6 bases. DNA of the CDR3: TGTGCCAGCAGCCCCAACATCGACAGGGCCGAGCAGTACTTC. It codes for CASSPNIDRAEQYF.

The V gene is TRBV19, the J gene TRBJ2-1; the match to TRBD2 covers 9 bases. CDR3 length equals 16 residues. Unmatched junction bases numbered 8, after V lost 7 bases and J lost 1 base. Germline assignment: CDR1 LNHDA and CDR2 SQIVND (reference sequence). CDR3 in amino acids: CASTPLSGRSYNEQFF. DNA of the CDR3: TGTGCCAGTACCCCGCTTAGCGGGAGATCCTACAATGAGCAGTTCTTC.

The genes are TRBV19 and TRBJ2-1; a weak D match, TRBD1 (5 bases). Per the germline V gene, CDR1 is LNHDA and CDR2 is SQIVND (reference sequence). The ends were cut back, 3 bases at V and 6 bases at J, with 15 bases in the middle. The CDR3 is 15 residues long. The CDR3 here is CASSIGLGQPNEQFF. CDR3 in DNA: TGTGCCAGTAGTATCGGTTTGGGGCAGCCCAATGAGCAGTTCTTC.

The chain couples TRBV5-1 to TRBJ2-2; D is ambiguous. V dropped 0 bases and J dropped 0 bases, with 3 bases sitting between them. Germline V gives CDR1 SGHRS, CDR2 YFSETQ. This CDR3 has 14 amino acids. The chain's CDR3 is CASSLVPNTGELFF. CDR3 DNA: TGCGCCAGCAGCTTGGTTCCGAACACCGGGGAGCTGTTTTTT. The variable domain in full, with the rest retrieved from reference TRBV5-1 and TRBJ2-2, is KAGVTQTPRYLIKTRGQQVTLSCSPISGHRSVSWYQQTPGQGLQFLFEYFSETQRNKGNFPGRFSGRQFSNSRSEMNVSTLELGDSALYLCASSLVPNTGELFFGEGSRLTVL.

The rearrangement links TRBV9 to TRBJ1-4; 8 nucleotides agree with TRBD1. The length of the CDR3 is 14 residues. Germline values: CDR1 SGDLS, CDR2 YYNGEE. Losses at the gene ends were 3 bases for V and 3 bases for J; bases not matched to a gene: 1. The CDR3, as DNA: TGTGCCAGCAGCGCGACAGGGGCTAATGAAAAACTGTTTTTT. Translating gives CASSATGANEKLFF.

The V and J genes are TRBV24-1 and TRBJ2-1; 8 nucleotides match TRBD2. Germline V gene data show CDR1 as KGHDR and CDR2 as SFDVKD. The CDR3 has 16 amino acids. V was pared by 4 bases and J by 4 bases, with 8 bases of the junction left unmatched. CDR3 DNA sequence: TGTGCCACCAGTGACCAAACTAGCGGACCTTACAATGAGCAGTTCTTC. Translating gives CATSDQTSGPYNEQFF.

The chain links TRBV19 to TRBJ2-7; 7 bases match TRBD2. J gave up 4 bases and V 5 bases, and 8 bases lay outside the gene matches. Germline V lookup: CDR1 LNHDA, CDR2 SQIVND (reference sequence). The CDR3 extends over 14 amino acids. The CDR3 protein is CASSFGRESYEQYF. Written as DNA, the CDR3 is TGTGCCAGTAGTTTCGGGCGGGAGTCTTACGAGCAGTACTTC.

This clone was counted once. The chain joins TRBV30 to TRBJ1-1; D call uncertain. This CDR3 contains 11 residues. Germline V gene data show CDR1 as GTSNPN and CDR2 as SVGIG (reference sequence). The V gene lost 4 bases and the J gene lost 3 bases, with 6 bases spanning the gap. The DNA for the CDR3 is TGTGCCTGGAAAGCATACACTGAAGCTTTCTTT. Protein sequence: CAWKAYTEAFF.

V gene TRBV19 combines with J gene TRBJ2-7; D call uncertain. The length of the CDR3 is 13 residues. The V and J ends lost 3 bases and 6 bases respectively, with 12 bases between them. Looked up from germline, CDR1 is LNHDA and CDR2 is SQIVND (reference sequence). This CDR3 is CASSIGQRLEQYF. CDR3 DNA sequence: TGTGCCAGTAGTATCGGTCAGAGACTCGAGCAGTACTTC.

The chain joins TRBV6-2 or TRBV6-3 to TRBJ1-5; D might be TRBD1 (5 bases). The CDR3 is made up of 22 amino acids. The germline V gene encodes CDR1 MNHEY and CDR2 SVGEGT. Between the trimmed V and J ends, which lost 6 bases and 0 bases, there was a span of 33 bases. DNA of the CDR3: TGTGCCAGCAGCCCTGCCCCCGTGGAGGGGCGGACTAATGACGATAGCAATCAGCCCCAGCATTTT. Translating gives CASSPAPVEGRTNDDSNQPQHF.

The CDR3 protein is CASRTGMNSPLHF. The CDR3 bases are TGTGCCAGCAGGACAGGGATGAATTCACCCCTCCACTTT. The rearrangement joins TRBV2 to TRBJ1-6; TRBD1 aligns across 7 bases. The germline V gene encodes CDR1 SNHLY and CDR2 FYNNEI. The CDR3 runs 13 residues. Trimming removed 6 bases from V and 7 bases from J; junction bases left unmatched: 3.